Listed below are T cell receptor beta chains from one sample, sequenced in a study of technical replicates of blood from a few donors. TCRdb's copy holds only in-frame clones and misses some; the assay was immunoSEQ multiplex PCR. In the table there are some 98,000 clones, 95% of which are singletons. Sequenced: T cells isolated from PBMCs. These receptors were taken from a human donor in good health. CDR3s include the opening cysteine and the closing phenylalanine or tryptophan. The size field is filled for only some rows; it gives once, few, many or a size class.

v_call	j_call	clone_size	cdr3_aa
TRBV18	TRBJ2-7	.	CASSDRTGIPGEQYF
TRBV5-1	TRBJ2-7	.	CASSSFGSSYEQYF
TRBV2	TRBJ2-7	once	CASSRTSGDEQYF
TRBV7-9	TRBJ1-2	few	CASSLASRTNYGYTF
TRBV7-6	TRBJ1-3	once	CASSSFFGTGRAGNTIYF
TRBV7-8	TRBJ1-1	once	CASSFRGQANTEAFF
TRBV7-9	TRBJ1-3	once	CASSFPGTSGNTIYF
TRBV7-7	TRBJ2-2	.	CASSPSSGTGTGELFF
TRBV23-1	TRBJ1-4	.	CAKHSGYSNEKLFF
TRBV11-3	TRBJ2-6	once	CASSRSRVAGANVLTF
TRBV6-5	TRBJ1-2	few	CASSYSRRAGYTF
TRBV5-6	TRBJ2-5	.	CASSLFRGEEQYF
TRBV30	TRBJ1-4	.	CAWSVGQKNEKLFF
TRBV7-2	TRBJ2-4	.	CASSPYAGLKNIQYF
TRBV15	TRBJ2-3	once	CATSTKLAGGRDTQYF